These T cell receptor beta chains were read from a single sample in a study of OX40 agonist ivuxolimab in advanced cancers. Measured with immunoSEQ multiplex PCR; TCRdb has only the in-frame clones, and not every one. This repertoire shows about 79,000 clones, about 94% found once; its top ten account for around a tenth. Sequencing was performed on CD4+ or CD8+ T cells sorted from blood, taken in a trial of the OX40 agonist ivuxolimab. The source is an adult with an advanced solid tumor such as melanoma, head and neck, liver or kidney cancer. CDR3s include the opening cysteine and the closing phenylalanine or tryptophan. The order of the fields is D gene, clone size, V gene, J gene, CDR3 protein, CDR3 DNA. A D gene is named only where the DNA matches it firmly. Not every row has a clone size; where given, it reads once, few, many or a size class.

D: TRBD1
size: -
V: TRBV25-1
J: TRBJ2-5
CDR3: CASSEFLRGHETQYF
DNA: TGTGCCAGCAGTGAATTCCTCAGGGGGCACGAGACCCAGTACTTC

D: TRBD1
size: -
V: TRBV18
J: TRBJ2-2
CDR3: CASSRNSGQGMSGELFF
DNA: TGTGCCAGCTCACGAAACTCGGGACAGGGGATGTCCGGGGAGCTGTTTTTT

D: TRBD1
size: -
V: TRBV27
J: TRBJ1-5
CDR3: CASRSGTDSNQPQHF
DNA: TGTGCCAGCAGATCAGGGACAGATAGCAATCAGCCCCAGCATTTT

D: TRBD2
size: -
V: TRBV28
J: TRBJ2-3
CDR3: CASSPGLAGGRSDTQYF
DNA: TGTGCCAGCAGCCCTGGACTAGCGGGGGGTCGCTCAGATACGCAGTATTTT

D: -
size: -
V: TRBV5-8
J: TRBJ2-7
CDR3: CASSSDGQSYEQYF
DNA: TGTGCCAGCAGTTCCGACGGGCAGTCCTACGAGCAGTACTTC

D: TRBD1
size: once
V: TRBV5-4
J: TRBJ2-1
CDR3: CASSTAETGYNEQFF
DNA: TGTGCCAGCAGTACGGCCGAGACAGGGTACAATGAGCAGTTCTTC

D: -
size: -
V: TRBV6-5
J: TRBJ1-1
CDR3: CASSYSSVTSRRAFF
DNA: TGTGCCAGCAGTTACTCGAGCGTGACCTCCAGAAGGGCTTTCTTT

D: -
size: -
V: TRBV7-9
J: TRBJ1-1
CDR3: CASSLGGGRNTEAFF
DNA: TGTGCCAGCAGCTTAGGGGGAGGGAGGAACACTGAAGCTTTCTTT

D: TRBD2
size: -
V: TRBV6-4
J: TRBJ2-7
CDR3: CASSVSAGYEQYF
DNA: TGTGCCAGCAGTGTTTCAGCGGGATACGAGCAGTACTTC

D: -
size: -
V: TRBV6-4
J: TRBJ2-2
CDR3: CASSEQSGGTGELFF
DNA: TGTGCCAGCAGTGAGCAGTCGGGTGGTACCGGGGAGCTGTTTTTT

D: -
size: -
V: TRBV29-1
J: TRBJ2-3
CDR3: CSVVYESDTQYF
DNA: TGCAGCGTTGTCTACGAGTCGGATACGCAGTATTTT

D: -
size: -
V: TRBV9
J: TRBJ2-7
CDR3: CASSVGTLSASYEQYF
DNA: TGTGCCAGCAGCGTAGGGACGTTGTCAGCGTCCTACGAGCAGTACTTC

D: -
size: -
V: TRBV9
J: TRBJ2-1
CDR3: CASSVDSGYNEQFF
DNA: TGTGCCAGCAGCGTAGATAGCGGCTACAATGAGCAGTTCTTC

D: TRBD1
size: -
V: TRBV29-1
J: TRBJ1-1
CDR3: CSVLGQGNTEAFF
DNA: TGCAGCGTGCTGGGACAGGGGAACACTGAAGCTTTCTTT

D: -
size: -
V: TRBV7-9
J: TRBJ1-1
CDR3: CASSSRSAGNTEAFF
DNA: TGTGCCAGCAGCTCACGAAGCGCGGGGAACACTGAAGCTTTCTTT

D: -
size: -
V: TRBV6-5
J: TRBJ1-5
CDR3: CASSYSAGQPQHF
DNA: TGTGCCAGCAGTTACTCGGCTGGTCAGCCCCAGCATTTT

D: -
size: -
V: TRBV7-6
J: TRBJ2-7
CDR3: CASSLNRDKAYEQYF
DNA: TGTGCCAGCAGCTTGAACAGGGACAAAGCCTACGAGCAGTACTTC

D: -
size: -
V: TRBV7-3
J: TRBJ1-1
CDR3: CASREEDLNTEAFF
DNA: TGTGCCAGCAGGGAGGAGGATTTGAACACTGAAGCTTTCTTT

D: -
size: -
V: TRBV9
J: TRBJ2-3
CDR3: CASSVEGGDTDTQYF
DNA: TGTGCCAGCAGCGTAGAAGGGGGGGATACAGATACGCAGTATTTT

D: -
size: once
V: TRBV27
J: TRBJ1-4
CDR3: CASIVGYKVPNEKLFF
DNA: TGTGCCAGTATCGTGGGGTATAAGGTGCCTAATGAAAAACTGTTTTTT

D: TRBD1
size: -
V: TRBV28
J: TRBJ1-5
CDR3: CASSMGTGGEYRQPQHF
DNA: TGTGCCAGCAGTATGGGGACAGGAGGGGAGTACAGGCAGCCCCAGCATTTT

D: -
size: once
V: TRBV5-6
J: TRBJ1-2
CDR3: CASSLVRGGYTF
DNA: TGTGCCAGCAGCTTGGTCCGTGGCGGCTACACCTTC

D: TRBD2
size: -
V: TRBV4-1
J: TRBJ2-7
CDR3: CASSQGLAGYEQYF
DNA: TGCGCCAGCAGCCAAGGACTAGCCGGCTACGAGCAGTACTTC

D: -
size: -
V: TRBV5-1
J: TRBJ2-7
CDR3: CASSLEGYEQYF
DNA: TGCGCCAGCAGCTTGGAAGGCTACGAGCAGTACTTC

D: -
size: -
V: TRBV7-9
J: TRBJ2-1
CDR3: CASSLVGSEQFF
DNA: TGTGCCAGCAGCTTAGTAGGAAGTGAGCAGTTCTTC

D: -
size: -
V: TRBV7-9
J: TRBJ2-6
CDR3: CASTSPGQGPDVLTF
DNA: TGTGCCAGCACCTCCCCGGGTCAGGGGCCGGACGTCCTGACTTTC

D: -
size: -
V: TRBV4-1
J: TRBJ1-5
CDR3: CASSQKGLGAPQHF
DNA: TGCGCCAGCAGCCAAAAGGGACTGGGAGCGCCCCAGCATTTT

D: -
size: -
V: TRBV7-9
J: TRBJ2-7
CDR3: CASSLVGGSEQYF
DNA: TGTGCCAGCAGCTTAGTTGGGGGTTCCGAGCAGTACTTC

D: -
size: -
V: TRBV27
J: TRBJ2-5
CDR3: CASSPTTEAGETQYF
DNA: TGTGCCAGCAGTCCTACGACTGAGGCGGGGGAGACCCAGTACTTC

D: TRBD2
size: -
V: TRBV2
J: TRBJ2-1
CDR3: CASRWTSGVEQFF
DNA: TGTGCCAGCAGGTGGACTAGCGGGGTTGAGCAGTTCTTC

D: -
size: -
V: TRBV27
J: TRBJ2-1
CDR3: CASSLIGDMDEQFF
DNA: TGTGCCAGCAGTTTAATTGGGGACATGGATGAGCAGTTCTTC

D: TRBD1
size: once
V: TRBV11-2
J: TRBJ1-6
CDR3: CASSLDRGRDSPLHF
DNA: TGTGCCAGCAGCTTAGACAGGGGGCGAGATTCACCCCTCCACTTT

D: -
size: -
V: TRBV19
J: TRBJ1-1
CDR3: CASSATPEAFF
DNA: TGTGCCAGTAGTGCGACACCTGAAGCTTTCTTT

D: -
size: -
V: TRBV28
J: TRBJ2-7
CDR3: CASSLVWGGYSEQYF
DNA: TGTGCCAGCAGTTTAGTTTGGGGGGGCTATAGCGAGCAGTACTTC

D: -
size: -
V: TRBV15
J: TRBJ2-5
CDR3: CATSLERRQETQYF
DNA: TGTGCCACCAGCTTGGAGAGACGGCAAGAGACCCAGTACTTC

D: -
size: once
V: TRBV21-1
J: TRBJ2-7
CDR3: CARLRGVRVPYEQYF
DNA: TGTGCCAGGTTGCGAGGGGTCCGTGTACCCTACGAGCAGTACTTC

D: -
size: -
V: TRBV16
J: TRBJ2-7
CDR3: CASSDPERPLYEQYF
DNA: TGTGCCAGCAGTGACCCCGAGCGGCCCCTCTACGAGCAGTACTTC

D: -
size: -
V: TRBV7-6
J: TRBJ2-1
CDR3: CASSLFPGPVSNEQFF
DNA: TGTGCCAGCAGCTTGTTCCCAGGGCCGGTGAGCAATGAGCAGTTCTTC

D: -
size: -
V: TRBV6-5
J: TRBJ2-3
CDR3: CASSYVSDSTDTQYF
DNA: TGTGCCAGCAGTTACGTTAGCGATTCCACAGATACGCAGTATTTT

D: TRBD2
size: -
V: TRBV9
J: TRBJ2-5
CDR3: CASSPQTSNYEETQYF
DNA: TGTGCCAGCAGCCCCCAGACTAGCAACTACGAAGAGACCCAGTACTTC

D: -
size: -
V: TRBV6-5
J: TRBJ1-3
CDR3: CASSYLGSSGNTIYF
DNA: TGTGCCAGCAGTTATTTAGGGAGCTCTGGAAACACCATATATTTT

D: TRBD1
size: -
V: TRBV29-1
J: TRBJ1-2
CDR3: CSVEGQGREGYTF
DNA: TGCAGCGTTGAAGGACAGGGAAGGGAGGGCTACACCTTC

D: -
size: -
V: TRBV27
J: TRBJ2-6
CDR3: CASRLGGHLSGANVLTF
DNA: TGTGCCAGCAGATTAGGGGGACACCTCTCTGGGGCCAACGTCCTGACTTTC

D: -
size: -
V: TRBV13
J: TRBJ2-1
CDR3: CASSLFGEQFF
DNA: TGTGCCAGCAGCTTATTTGGTGAGCAGTTCTTC

D: -
size: -
V: TRBV4-1
J: TRBJ1-6
CDR3: CASSHDPAGNSPLHF
DNA: TGCGCCAGCAGCCATGACCCGGCAGGAAATTCACCCCTCCACTTT